The 13 T cell receptor beta chains presented below share a single source sample, sequenced in a study of T cell repertoires in cytomegalovirus infection. Antigen specificity for these receptors is unknown. TCRdb re-called the reads with MiXCR, one entry per CDR3 protein. The sample records around 500,000 distinct CDR3 sequences, approximately 40% being singletons. The sequences come from cultured PBMCs, collected from culture after CMV antigen stimulation. These receptors all stem from a human donor in good health (CMV status not recorded). Some clones in this sample may be carry-over from other donors' samples.

This chain links TRBV7-2 with TRBJ2-1; 10 nucleotides agree with TRBD2. In germline, CDR1 is SGHTA, CDR2 FQGNSA. The CDR3 has 16 amino acids. Trimming took 3 bases from V and 3 from J; bases not matched to a gene: 5. CDR3 nucleotide sequence: TGTGCCAGCAGCTTTAGCGGGGGGTCCCTCTACAATGAGCAGTTCTTC. Its protein is CASSFSGGSLYNEQFF.

In its sample, this clonotype was seen a few times. Here the CDR3 DNA reads TGCAGTGCTAATATGGGGGCCAACGTCCTGACTTTC. Its protein is CSANMGANVLTF. This chain links TRBV20-1 with TRBJ2-6; no firm D call. Germline V CDR1 and CDR2: DFQATT, SNEGSKA (reference sequence). The V gene lost 4 bases and the J gene lost 4 bases, with 5 bases spanning the gap. The CDR3 loop spans 12 amino acids.

The V call is TRBV7-9, the J call TRBJ1-1; the D is unclear. The ends were cut back, 1 base at V and 4 bases at J, with 10 bases in the middle. The germline V gene has CDR1 SEHNR and CDR2 FQNEAQ (reference sequence). The CDR3 sequence is 14 residues long. CDR3 residues: CASSLDGESTEAFF. In nucleotides, the CDR3 is TGTGCCAGCAGCTTAGATGGGGAATCCACTGAAGCTTTCTTT. The entire variable domain, with the rest obtained from reference TRBV7-9 and TRBJ1-1, is as follows: DTGVSQNPRHKITKRGQNVTFRCDPISEHNRLYWYRQTLGQGPEFLTYFQNEAQLEKSRLLSDRFSAERPKGSFSTLEIQRTEQGDSAMYLCASSLDGESTEAFFGQGTRLTVV.

The rearrangement links TRBV5-1 to TRBJ2-5, with D unresolved. V lost 2 bases, J lost 5 bases, and 10 bases lay in between. The CDR3 is made up of 13 amino acids. Germline CDR1 is SGHRS and CDR2 is YFSETQ. In nucleotides, the CDR3 is TGCGCCAGCAGCTTCGGACCACTGGAGACCCAGTACTTC. Translated, it gives CASSFGPLETQYF.

This clonotype was seen only a few times. The V and J genes are TRBV12-3 or TRBV12-4 and TRBJ2-7, with D perhaps TRBD1 (6 bases). Trimming left V 4 bases short and J 5 bases short, with 18 bases between. The CDR3 is 15 amino acids. CDR3 protein: CASSSGQPPGHEQYF. CDR3 bases: TGTGCCAGCAGTTCCGGACAGCCGCCCGGCCACGAGCAGTACTTC.

V is TRBV10-3 and J is TRBJ2-1, with a possible D match to TRBD2 (6 bases). Trimming stripped 8 bases from V and 4 bases from J, with 18 bases between. Germline CDR1 ENHRY, CDR2 SYGVKD. This CDR3 has 15 residues. This chain's CDR3 is CAIGDQVGGYNEQFF. Here the CDR3 DNA reads TGTGCCATCGGGGATCAGGTTGGAGGGTACAATGAGCAGTTCTTC.

CDR3 bases: TGTGCCAGCAGCTTCGAGTCGGTGGGGGGGTACCAAGAGACCCAGTACTTC. Amino acid sequence: CASSFESVGGYQETQYF. The chain couples TRBV7-6 to TRBJ2-5; 7 bases fit TRBD2. This CDR3 region has 17 residues. Trimming removed 3 bases from V and 0 bases from J; junction bases left unmatched: 10. Germline loops: CDR1 SGHVS, CDR2 FNYEAQ.

This chain joins TRBV20-1 and TRBJ1-6; possibly TRBD1 for D (6 bases). The CDR3 is made up of 15 amino acids. Germline assignment: CDR1 DFQATT and CDR2 SNEGSKA (reference sequence). Trimming left V 1 base short and J 5 bases short, with 12 bases between. The CDR3 is CSARGPGHNNSPLHF. Here the CDR3 DNA reads TGCAGTGCTAGAGGGCCGGGACATAATAATTCACCCCTCCACTTT.

A single count supports this clonotype. The chain is built from TRBV28 and TRBJ2-1; D unclear. V was cut by 5 bases and J by 7 bases, with 21 bases left in between. The CDR3 sequence is 16 residues long. Germline assignment: CDR1 MDHEN and CDR2 SYDVKM. The CDR3 DNA reads TGTGCCAGCAGTCCCCTCCTAGGAACTGGAGTTAATGAGCAGTTCTTC. Protein sequence: CASSPLLGTGVNEQFF.

The chain recombines TRBV4-1 with TRBJ2-1; D may be TRBD2 (6 bases). The germline V gene has CDR1 MGHRA and CDR2 YSYEKL. CDR3 length: 17 amino acids. V lost 6 bases, J lost 0 bases, and 18 bases lay in between. The DNA for the CDR3 is TGCGCCAGCAGGCGGGGTTATTGGGGAAGCTCCTACAATGAGCAGTTCTTC. The encoded protein is CASRRGYWGSSYNEQFF.

This clonotype appeared a few times. The chain uses TRBV12-3 or TRBV12-4 and TRBJ2-3; D is unclear. There are 12 residues in the CDR3. Trimming took 5 bases from V and 5 from J, leaving 8 bases between them. In DNA, the CDR3 is TGTGCCAGCAGTCTCCATGGAGATACGCAGTATTTT. Translating gives CASSLHGDTQYF.

This chain uses TRBV12-3 or TRBV12-4 with TRBJ1-5; maybe TRBD1 (5 bases). The CDR3 covers 13 residues. The V end lost 1 base, the J end lost 15 bases, and 16 bases lay between the germline ends. The CDR3 bases are TGTGCCAGCAGTTTAGATGGACCGGGACCCTGGCATTTT. It specifies CASSLDGPGPWHF.

The CDR3 DNA follows: TGTGCCAGCAGCTTACTTGGGGGGGGGACTGAAGCTTTCTTT. Translated, it gives CASSLLGGGTEAFF. The V call is TRBV7-2, the J call TRBJ1-1, with a weak D call TRBD1 (5 bases). Trimming took 2 bases from V and 5 from J, leaving 12 bases between them. The CDR3 sequence is 14 residues long. The V gene's germline CDR1 is SGHTA and CDR2 FQGNSA.